This T cell receptor beta chain was captured in a study of T cell responses to AZD1222 COVID-19 vaccine (dated by TCRdb to the early 2020s). About the full investigation: A total of roughly 240 trial participants underwent TCR sequencing, of whom 200 to 220 received two doses of AZD1222 and 26 received two doses of the MenACWY control vaccine. Trial participants were enrolled into age subgroups of 18-55, 56-69 and 70-plus years, which contained approximately 150, 28 and 58 TCR-sequenced participants, respectively. Beyond this particular receptor, the publication reports: The whole spike protein was spanned by vaccine-associated CD4 TCRs, and dominant responses were seen in regions 160-218 and 743-854. Conclusions about previously exposed vaccinees are limited because only six or seven AZD1222 recipients were SARS-CoV-2 seropositive at baseline. Reportedly, almost half of the unique spike-specific TCRs recognized epitopes lying outside the regions that are mutated in the B.1.351 and B.1.1.7 variants. After two AZD1222 doses, spike-specific TCR breadth and depth were significantly higher than at day 0 and than in MenACWY recipients. In the small 56-69-year group, the increase in depth fell short of significance, most likely because of low power. No day 14 peak-response samples were available, so repertoires were characterized only after the peak T cell response. Participants were mostly white British, with more females than males. The authors suggested clonal diversity may have been underestimated.

The time point label of this sample denotes: about 28 days (+/-7) after the second vaccine dose. AZD1222 recipients with second doses at about 4 weeks or about 12 weeks were pooled, because spike-specific TCR depth and breadth did not differ between schedules. Vaccinee samples were obtained from the UK trials COV001 and COV002, which included a single-blind randomized controlled phase 2/3 trial of AZD1222 (ChAdOx1 nCoV-19) in healthy adults. For TCRbeta chain sequencing, PBMC samples were collected from trial participants at day 0 and at day 28 after the second dose. Comments on this clone: What antigen it recognizes has not been identified. The input lacks base qualities; no much larger clone sits a single base away.

The CDR3 regions of human TCRbeta chains were analyzed by immunosequencing. In the paper's pipeline: Repertoire TCRs were checked for matches against a reference library of SARS-CoV-2-specific TCRs that had been generated using the MIRA antigen-specificity platform. Breadth meant the fraction of unique TCRs that were SARS-CoV-2-associated, whereas depth meant the fraction of total T cells that were SARS-CoV-2-associated. Using the MIRA data, each spike-specific TCR was assigned both to the spike region to which the TCR was reactive and to a CD4 or CD8 class. Log10-transformed breadth and depth values were compared by one-way ANOVA with Sidak's multiple comparisons tests. This immuneACCESS table, as held by TCRdb, lists in-frame sequences with V and J called but not all clones. Of the missing ones, under half trace to an unresolved V gene in checked studies; the others have no known cause. The DNA was the basis for D and trimming; V, J and clone size are from that table. The sample has about 150,000 clones on record, about nine tenths of them singletons. The ten biggest clones cover roughly a tenth of the sample.

Based on the germline V gene, the CDR1 and CDR2 sequences are ENHRY and SYGVKD. There are 16 amino acids in the CDR3, from cysteine to phenylalanine inclusive. Solely the CDR3 DNA is kept, with 48 bases framed from the first base. V sheds 6 bases and J sheds 0 bases, leaving 14 bases between their ends. This receptor was obtained from an adult who received the AZD1222 COVID-19 vaccine. Source: peripheral blood, taken 28 days after the second AZD1222 dose. In this chain, TRBV10-3 is recombined with TRBJ2-2; the D gene is perhaps TRBD2, on 6 matching bases. The CDR3 region has the sequence CAIREFSGPNTGELFF. Read as DNA, the sequence is TGTGCCATCAGGGAATTTAGCGGCCCGAACACCGGGGAGCTGTTTTTT.